The 31 T cell receptor beta chains reported below all come from one sample, sequenced in a study of regulatory T cells in long-lasting Graves disease. Indicated time point: newly diagnosed GD, antithyroid drugs for less than 3 months. Isolated PBMC RNA provided the starting material for the TCR library. Building the TCR beta libraries relied on iRepertoire HTBI primers, and CDR3 regions underwent Arm-PCR. TCRdb re-called the multiplex PCR reads through MiXCR, storing one row per CDR3 protein. The sample holds around 400,000 distinct CDR3 sequences, roughly 16% seen once. The material was peripheral blood mononuclear cells (PBMCs), obtained at new diagnosis, from a patient treated with antithyroid drugs. These receptors were taken from a female donor with Graves disease.

This clonotype was detected ten times or more. As DNA, the CDR3 is TGTGCCAGCAGCTTAAGTATGGTTGGCTACACCTTC. This gives the protein CASSLSMVGYTF. The chain has TRBV7-9 and TRBJ1-2; no firm D call. The CDR3 extends over 12 amino acids. The germline V and J ends were trimmed by 2 bases and 7 bases, with 8 bases remaining between them. Germline V gives CDR1 SEHNR, CDR2 FQNEAQ (reference sequence).

This clonotype was seen repeatedly, ten times or more. V is TRBV20-1 and J is TRBJ2-7; either TRBD1 or TRBD2 may fit D (5 bases each). CDR1 is DFQATT and CDR2 is SNEGSKA in the germline V gene (reference sequence). The CDR3 has 13 residues. Deletions cut 4 bases from V and 2 bases from J, with 12 bases between. CDR3 in amino acids: CSAIPGPTYEQYF. The CDR3, as DNA: TGCAGTGCTATCCCGGGACCCACCTACGAGCAGTACTTC.

This clonotype occurred many times. The chain links TRBV4-1 to TRBJ1-5; TRBD1 agrees at 7 bases. V shed 1 base, J shed 7 bases, and the junction held 13 bases outside the gene matches. Per germline, CDR1 MGHRA and CDR2 YSYEKL. The CDR3 is 17 amino acids. CDR3 sequence (DNA): TGCGCCAGCAGCCAAGGACCCCAGAGGGGGCAGGGGCAGCCCCAGCATTTT. As protein: CASSQGPQRGQGQPQHF.

This clonotype was recorded at least ten times. V gene TRBV15 combines with J gene TRBJ1-1, with 7 bases aligning to TRBD1. Germline CDR1 and CDR2: LNHNV and YYDKDF (reference sequence). V lost 0 bases, J lost 1 base, and 2 bases stayed unmatched. The CDR3 has 15 residues. CDR3 DNA sequence: TGTGCCACCAGCAGAGAGGGACAGAGGAACACTGAAGCTTTCTTT. Protein sequence: CATSREGQRNTEAFF.

This clonotype has ten or more counts. The V gene is TRBV7-2, the J gene TRBJ2-3; D not resolved. V shed 3 bases and J shed 2 bases, with 15 bases lying between them. CDR1 SGHTA and CDR2 FQGNSA come from the germline V gene. The CDR3 covers 16 residues. As DNA, the CDR3 is TGTGCCAGCAGCTTGGGTACTAACGATCTCACAGATACGCAGTATTTT. Residues: CASSLGTNDLTDTQYF.

The genes are TRBV27 and TRBJ1-2; 8 bases agree with TRBD1. J gave up 5 bases and V 10 bases, and 6 bases lay outside the gene matches. The CDR3 extends over 12 amino acids. Germline CDR1 MNHEY, CDR2 SMNVEV (reference sequence). The CDR3 DNA reads TGTGCCACCAGGGGGCCGGGGTATGGCTACACCTTC. It translates to CATRGPGYGYTF.

The sample holds many counts of this clonotype. V is TRBV6-1 and J is TRBJ2-3; D remains ambiguous. The CDR3 has 14 amino acids. Trimming removed 5 bases from V and 4 bases from J, with 13 bases in between. Per the germline V gene, CDR1 is MNHNS and CDR2 is SASEGT. The CDR3 here is CASSLSGRPDTQYF. In DNA form, the CDR3 reads TGTGCCAGCAGTCTCTCAGGCCGCCCAGATACGCAGTATTTT.

This clonotype occurred many times. CDR3 sequence (DNA): TGTGCCAGCAGTCCCGGACCGGGAAACACCATATATTTT. Protein: CASSPGPGNTIYF. V gene TRBV3-1 combines with J gene TRBJ1-3; D unclear. V lost 6 bases, J lost 4 bases, and 10 bases lay in between. This CDR3 region has 13 residues. The V gene's germline CDR1 is LGHDT and CDR2 YNNKEL (reference sequence).

There are many counts of this clonotype. This chain uses TRBV7-9 with TRBJ1-6; D gene uncertain. Germline-derived CDR1 and CDR2 are SEHNR and FQNEAQ (reference sequence). V shed 5 bases and J shed 9 bases, with 14 bases lying between them. This CDR3 region has 14 residues. Written as DNA, the CDR3 is TGTGCCAGCAGCCGTCATCAACCTGGTTCACCCCTCCACTTT. Amino acid sequence: CASSRHQPGSPLHF.

Regarding this clonotype: Just one base apart from a much larger clone, this may be a read error. The chain couples TRBV2 to TRBJ2-1; TRBD1 or TRBD2 may be the D gene (6 bases each). CDR3 size: 15 residues. Germline CDR1 and CDR2: SNHLY and FYNNEI. Trimming removed 2 bases from V and 10 bases from J, with 18 bases in between. CDR3 DNA: TGTGCCAGCAGTGAACAAGGAGGGGGGCCCTACGAGCAGTTCTTC. This gives the protein CASSEQGGGPYEQFF.

This clonotype was counted at least ten times. CDR3 DNA sequence: TGCAGTGCCCCCACGGGACTAGCGGGAGGGTCGGGCACCGGGGAGCTGTTTTTT. It is translated as CSAPTGLAGGSGTGELFF. The chain uses TRBV20-1 and TRBJ2-2; 16 bases align to TRBD2. The trim removed 6 bases at V and 4 bases at J, leaving 11 bases unmatched. Germline-derived CDR1 and CDR2 are DFQATT and SNEGSKA (reference sequence). CDR3 size: 18 residues.

The chain employs TRBV20-1 and TRBJ2-7; perhaps TRBD2 as D (7 bases). The CDR3 extends over 15 amino acids. The V end was cut by 1 base, the J end by 3 bases, with 16 bases between. The V gene's germline CDR1 is DFQATT and CDR2 SNEGSKA (reference sequence). CDR3 in DNA: TGCAGTGCTAGAGGGGGGGCGGGAGACTTCTACGAGCAGTACTTC. This translates into CSARGGAGDFYEQYF.

This clonotype was seen ten or more times. The chain links TRBV12-3 or TRBV12-4 to TRBJ2-3; D gene uncertain. The CDR3 totals 12 residues. Between the trimmed V and J ends, which lost 3 bases and 5 bases, there was a span of 6 bases. In DNA form, the CDR3 reads TGTGCCAGCAGTTTTCTAGAAGATACGCAGTATTTT. This codes for CASSFLEDTQYF.

This clonotype was detected only a few times. One base away lies a much larger clone, so this may be a sequencing read error. J is TRBJ2-2 and V is TRBV3-1; 9 nucleotides match TRBD1. CDR1 LGHDT and CDR2 YNNKEL come from the germline V gene (reference sequence). This CDR3 has 17 residues. CDR3 sequence: CASSQEAGQGNTGELLF. The DNA for the CDR3 is TGTGCCAGCAGCCAGGAAGCTGGACAGGGGAACACCGGGGAGCTGCTTTTT.

In DNA, the CDR3 is TGTGCCAGGGGGGAGATGAACACTGAAGCTTTCTTT. Its protein product is CARGEMNTEAFF. The chain joins TRBV2 to TRBJ1-1; the D gene is possibly TRBD1 (5 bases). CDR3 length: 12 amino acids. The germline V gene encodes CDR1 SNHLY and CDR2 FYNNEI. Trimming took off 9 bases at V and 0 bases at J, with 8 bases between the two ends.

This clonotype was counted a few times. J is TRBJ2-5 and V is TRBV10-3; TRBD2 might be the D (6 bases). This CDR3 contains 13 residues. Trimming removed 8 bases from V and 4 bases from J, with 14 bases in between. Per the germline V gene, CDR1 is ENHRY and CDR2 is SYGVKD. The CDR3 DNA sequence: TGTGCCATCCAGTGGCAGGAGGGAGAGACCCAGTACTTC. As protein: CAIQWQEGETQYF.

This clonotype was detected many times. The chain employs TRBV20-1 and TRBJ2-3; D might be TRBD1 or TRBD2, each matching 7 bases. Germline loops: CDR1 DFQATT, CDR2 SNEGSKA (reference sequence). This CDR3 is built from 15 residues. Trimming took 5 bases from V and 2 from J, leaving 17 bases between them. The CDR3 DNA reads TGCAGTGCTTCAGGGGGGGGACTAACCACAGATACGCAGTATTTT. This sequence encodes CSASGGGLTTDTQYF.

V usage is TRBV12-5 and J usage is TRBJ1-5, with 10 bases that match TRBD1. The CDR3 spans 14 residues. With V trimmed by 4 bases and J by 5 bases, 2 bases remained unmatched. Germline-derived CDR1 and CDR2 are LGHNT and FRNRAP. The CDR3 coding sequence is TGTGCTAGTGGTTCGGGACAGGGGTATCAGCCCCAGCATTTT. This codes for CASGSGQGYQPQHF.

This clonotype was detected only a few times. This chain joins TRBV28 and TRBJ2-2; a possible D gene is TRBD1 (5 bases). Trimming left V 4 bases short and J 0 bases short, with 9 bases between. From germline, CDR1 is MDHEN and CDR2 SYDVKM. There are 15 residues in the CDR3. This CDR3 is CASSSRQSNTGELFF. The CDR3 DNA sequence: TGTGCCAGCAGTTCGCGACAGTCGAACACCGGGGAGCTGTTTTTT. Variable domain in full (rest from reference TRBV28 and TRBJ2-2): DVKVTQSSRYLVKRTGEKVFLECVQDMDHENMFWYRQDPGLGLRLIYFSYDVKMKEKGDIPEGYSVSREKKERFSLILESASTNQTSMYLCASSSRQSNTGELFFGEGSRLTVL.

This clonotype was found many times. The V gene is TRBV6-2 or TRBV6-3, the J gene TRBJ2-7; D is possibly TRBD1 (6 bases). This CDR3 region has 15 residues. Trimming removed 5 bases from V and 5 bases from J, with 19 bases in between. CDR1 and CDR2 (germline): MNHEY, SVGEGT. CDR3 nucleotide sequence: TGTGCCAGCAGTGCCCTACAGGGTGTTTGGAACGAGCAGTACTTC. This sequence encodes CASSALQGVWNEQYF.

This clonotype has at least ten counts. V usage is TRBV5-1 and J usage is TRBJ2-7; D possibly corresponds to TRBD2 (5 bases). V lost 2 bases, J lost 0 bases, and 12 bases lay in between. The CDR3 runs to 15 residues. The germline CDR1 and CDR2 sequences are SGHRS and YFSETQ. CDR3 nucleotide sequence: TGCGCCAGCAGCTTTGGAAGCGGAAGCTCCTACGAGCAGTACTTC. Amino acid sequence: CASSFGSGSSYEQYF.

In this sample, this clonotype turned up many times. The V call is TRBV7-2, the J call TRBJ2-7; the D gene is possibly TRBD1 (5 bases). The V and J ends lost 3 bases and 4 bases respectively, with 16 bases between them. The CDR3 contains 15 residues. Germline CDR1 SGHTA, CDR2 FQGNSA. The CDR3 protein is CASSFLGQGNYEQYF. The DNA of the CDR3 is TGTGCCAGCAGCTTTCTGGGCCAGGGAAATTACGAGCAGTACTTC.

The chain links TRBV18 to TRBJ1-6; 10 nucleotides match TRBD1. The CDR3 is 15 residues long. V lost 8 bases and J lost 8; bases outside the gene matches: 9. CDR1 and CDR2 (germline): KGHSH, LQKENI. CDR3 nucleotides: TGTGCCAGCGTCGGAACCGGGACAGGGGATTCACCCCTCCACTTT. It is translated as CASVGTGTGDSPLHF.

This clonotype has ten or more counts. This sequence joins TRBV2 and TRBJ2-6; the match to TRBD2 covers 10 bases. The V and J ends lost 8 bases and 0 bases, in that order; junction bases with no gene match: 10. Per germline, CDR1 SNHLY and CDR2 FYNNEI. The CDR3 contains 18 residues. For the CDR3, the DNA is TGTGCCAGCGTCAAATGGACTAGCGGAATCTCTGGGGCCAACGTCCTGACTTTC. The encoded protein is CASVKWTSGISGANVLTF. Full variable domain (outside the CDR3, taken from reference TRBV2 and TRBJ2-6): EPEVTQTPSHQVTQMGQEVILRCVPISNHLYFYWYRQILGQKVEFLVSFYNNEISEKSEIFDDQFSVERPDGSNFTLKIRSTKLEDSAMYFCASVKWTSGISGANVLTFGAGSRLTVL.

This clonotype was recorded many times. This chain uses TRBV12-3 or TRBV12-4 with TRBJ2-7, with 9 bases identical to TRBD1. This CDR3 is built from 14 residues. V lost 4 bases to trimming and J lost 3 bases; unmatched junction nucleotides: 4. CDR3 in amino acids: CASSYGTGSYEQYF. CDR3 coding DNA: TGTGCCAGCAGTTACGGGACAGGGAGCTACGAGCAGTACTTC.

The V call is TRBV5-1, the J call TRBJ2-6, with a weak D call TRBD1 (6 bases). V was shortened by 5 bases and J by 1 base, with 13 bases between the two germline ends. Germline values: CDR1 SGHRS, CDR2 YFSETQ. CDR3 length equals 16 residues. CDR3 in DNA: TGCGCCAGCAGACCTGCTGGACAGTCTGGGGCCAACGTCCTGACTTTC. As protein: CASRPAGQSGANVLTF.

This clonotype was seen ten or more times. The rearrangement uses TRBV6-5 and TRBJ2-1; 10 positions agree with TRBD2. The CDR3 has 15 residues. Germline CDR1 MNHEY, CDR2 SVGAGI. V was pared by 3 bases and J by 5 bases, with 4 bases of the junction left unmatched. The DNA for the CDR3 is TGTGCCAGCAGTTATCAGGGACTAGCGAACAATGAGCAGTTCTTC. Its protein is CASSYQGLANNEQFF.

This clonotype was found many times. This rearrangement joins TRBV12-3 or TRBV12-4 to TRBJ1-1; TRBD1 might be the D (5 bases). Between the trimmed V and J ends, which lost 1 base and 1 base, there was a span of 13 bases. This CDR3 comprises 16 residues. The CDR3: CASSLGTGGTNTEAFF. The CDR3 DNA is TGTGCCAGCAGTTTAGGTACAGGTGGCACGAACACTGAAGCTTTCTTT.

The chain has TRBV29-1 and TRBJ1-1, with TRBD1 identical over 8 bases. This CDR3 is 13 amino acids long. Trimming took 4 bases from V and 5 from J; bases not matched to a gene: 6. Germline V CDR1 and CDR2: SQVTM, ANQGSEA. CDR3 in DNA: TGCAGCGTTGGGGACAGGAGGGATACTGAAGCTTTCTTT. As protein: CSVGDRRDTEAFF.

This clonotype was seen many times. The V and J genes are TRBV4-1 and TRBJ1-1; D is unclear. Germline assignment: CDR1 MGHRA and CDR2 YSYEKL. This CDR3 contains 15 residues. V lost 1 base and J 2 bases, leaving 11 bases between the germline ends. The CDR3 DNA reads TGCGCCAGCAGCCAAGTTGGGGTGGGAAACACTGAAGCTTTCTTT. It translates to CASSQVGVGNTEAFF.

V usage is TRBV28 and J usage is TRBJ1-5; 7 positions match TRBD1. V shed 3 bases, J shed 7 bases, and the junction held 6 bases outside the gene matches. Germline CDR1 reads MDHEN; CDR2 reads SYDVKM. The CDR3 is 14 amino acids. This CDR3 reads CASSFQQGRQPQHF. CDR3 nucleotides: TGTGCCAGCAGTTTCCAACAGGGGCGGCAGCCCCAGCATTTT.